This T cell receptor beta chain comes out of a study of blood T cell repertoires in COVID-19. Overall study: Both acute and convalescent COVID-19 samples were obtained from the United States, Italy and Spain.

CDR3 length equals 16 residues. Unmatched junction bases numbered 9, after V lost 6 bases and J lost 0 bases. Per the germline V gene, CDR1 is MNHEY and CDR2 is SVGEGT. Authors' analysis steps: Reference gene primers were amplified, and this amplification served to estimate nucleated cell counts. The repertoire was sequenced with immunoSEQ multiplex PCR; TCRdb's copy has only in-frame clones and lacks some. The V and J calls and clone size come from that table; D and trimming were worked out from the DNA. The table shows under 100,000 clones, with 65% to 85% occurring only once. The sample taken for sequencing was peripheral blood. The TCR sequence derives from a man older than 75 with active or convalescent COVID-19. The chain couples TRBV6-2 or TRBV6-3 to TRBJ1-1; 8 bases are a match to TRBD1. CDR3 sequence reads: CASSRGTGYMNTEAFF. The CDR3 DNA reads as TGTGCCAGCAGCCGAGGGACAGGATACATGAACACTGAAGCTTTCTTT.